The entry below gives a single TCR beta chain sequence along with its context. Its antigen is unknown. Qualities for individual bases were not recorded, and no much larger clone is one base off. The CDR3, from cysteine to phenylalanine, totals 17 residues. The CDR3 DNA has 51 bases and is translated from base 1. V loses 0 bases, J loses 3 bases, and the germline ends lie 12 bases apart. CDR1 and CDR2 are read off the germline V gene as MNHEY and SVGEGT. The meaning of the sample's time point label: baseline before first vaccination. This specimen's treatment or condition label, interpreted: meningococcal conjugate vaccine given as trial control. Vaccinee samples came from UK trials COV001 and COV002, including a single-blind randomized controlled phase 2/3 trial of AZD1222 (ChAdOx1 nCoV-19) in healthy adults. For TCRbeta chain sequencing, PBMC samples were collected from trial participants at day 0 and at day 28 after the second dose.

The data derive from a study of T cell responses to AZD1222 COVID-19 vaccine (dated by TCRdb to the early 2020s). For the study in its entirety: A total of 230 or so trial participants underwent TCR sequencing, of whom approximately 210 received two doses of AZD1222 and about 25 received two doses of the MenACWY control vaccine. Enrollment into the trials was organized by age into subgroups of 18-55, 56-69 and 70-plus years, and those subgroups contained roughly 150, 30 and 60 TCR-sequenced participants, respectively.

What the study reported, not specific to this receptor: Because no day 14 peak-response samples were available, repertoires were characterized only after the peak T cell response. Spike-specific TCR breadth and depth rose significantly after two AZD1222 doses compared with day 0 and with MenACWY recipients. Epitopes outside the regions mutated in the B.1.351 and B.1.1.7 variants were reportedly recognized by nearly half of the unique spike-specific TCRs. In the small 56-69-year group, the increase in depth fell short of significance, most likely because of low power. Conclusions about previously exposed vaccinees are limited because only six or seven AZD1222 recipients were SARS-CoV-2 seropositive at baseline. Vaccine-associated CD4 TCRs spanned the whole spike protein, with dominant responses in regions 160-218 and 743-854. Most participants were white British and females outnumbered males, and the authors suggested that clonal diversity may have been underestimated.

The CDR3 regions of human TCRbeta chains were subjected to immunosequencing. Per the original workflow: TCRs in the repertoires were compared against a reference library of SARS-CoV-2-specific TCRs that had been generated with the MIRA antigen-specificity platform. Breadth was defined as the fraction of unique TCRs that were SARS-CoV-2-associated, and depth was defined as the fraction of total T cells that were SARS-CoV-2-associated. Using the MIRA data, every spike-specific TCR was mapped to the spike region that the TCR reacted to and assigned to either a CD4 or a CD8 class. Log10-transformed breadth and depth values were compared by one-way ANOVA with Sidak's multiple comparisons tests. As stored in TCRdb, this immuneACCESS dataset retains in-frame rearrangements with V and J assigned. A fraction of the clones does not appear; measured against another copy, unresolved V genes explain less than half of the discrepancy, and the remainder lacks a known reason. V and J calls and clone size are those listed in that table; D and trimming were worked out from the DNA. This sample holds about 78,000 clones; around 90% were observed only once. The ten largest clones add up to about 5% of the sample.

This clonotype was obtained from an adult in good health. The sequence joins TRBV6-2 or TRBV6-3 to TRBJ2-6; the D gene may be TRBD1 or TRBD2, since each aligns over 5 bases. The sample consisted of peripheral blood, taken on day 0 of MenACWY control vaccination. The DNA sequence is as follows: TGTGCCAGCAGTTACTCGAAAGGGGAGAGTGGGGCCAACGTCCTGACTTTC. The translation is CASSYSKGESGANVLTF.